These 24 T cell receptor beta chains share one sample of origin, sequenced in a study of T-cell memory formation after mild COVID-19. MiXCR, applied by TCRdb to the 5' RACE reads, yields one record per CDR3 protein. The sample has some 320,000 distinct CDR3 sequences; about a sixth are singletons. Sequencing was carried out using PBMCs or a T cell subset sorted from them (not recorded which). The receptors stem from a man aged 18 to 35 who had mild COVID-19 (a few samples of this study predate the infection). Cell type and time point are not known.

This clonotype turned up a few times. This chain uses TRBV20-1 with TRBJ1-5, with D uncertain. Germline V lookup: CDR1 DFQATT, CDR2 SNEGSKA (reference sequence). V lost 3 bases and J lost 0, with 9 bases in between. The CDR3 totals 14 residues. CDR3 residues: CSARVGGSNQPQHF. DNA of the CDR3: TGCAGTGCTAGGGTCGGCGGTAGCAATCAGCCCCAGCATTTT.

This clonotype appeared a few times. The gene calls are TRBV7-9 and TRBJ2-5; the D gene is possibly TRBD2 (5 bases). The germline V gene has CDR1 SEHNR and CDR2 FQNEAQ (reference sequence). The CDR3 length is 14 residues. Trimming pared 5 bases from V and 5 bases from J, leaving 15 bases between. The chain's CDR3 is CASSPPRAGETQYF. The CDR3 DNA sequence: TGTGCCAGCAGCCCGCCGAGGGCGGGTGAGACCCAGTACTTC.

This clonotype was detected ten times or more. The DNA of the CDR3 is TGTGCCACCAAGCCGGCTAGCGGGTGGAATGAGCAGTTCTTC. Translating it yields CATKPASGWNEQFF. V gene TRBV7-9 combines with J gene TRBJ2-1, with 8 bases that match TRBD2. With 10 bases clipped from V and 7 bases from J, the junction kept 12 bases outside the gene matches. Germline CDR1 and CDR2: SEHNR and FQNEAQ (reference sequence). The CDR3 runs to 14 residues.

This clonotype appeared a few times. The V and J genes are TRBV6-6 and TRBJ2-3, with D perhaps matching TRBD1 (6 bases). Germline V gene data show CDR1 as MNHNY and CDR2 as SVGAGI (reference sequence). Trimming pared 7 bases from V and 1 base from J, leaving 15 bases between. This CDR3 is built from 15 residues. CDR3 DNA: TGTGCCAGCACCTACCCAGGGGCACGCACAGATACGCAGTATTTT. It codes for CASTYPGARTDTQYF.

Only a few counts were recorded for this clonotype. The chain carries TRBV3-1 and TRBJ2-3; possibly TRBD2 for D (6 bases). Trimming left V 4 bases short and J 5 bases short, with 13 bases between. Germline V gene lookup returns CDR1 LGHDT and CDR2 YNNKEL (reference sequence). The CDR3 sequence is 14 residues long. CDR3 in amino acids: CASSPDGGGDTQYF. DNA of the CDR3: TGTGCCAGCAGCCCCGACGGGGGTGGAGATACGCAGTATTTT.

The CDR3 sequence is CSAEAYDEKLFF. As DNA, the CDR3 is TGCAGCGCAGAGGCCTACGATGAAAAACTGTTTTTT. The chain recombines TRBV20-1 with TRBJ1-4; unclear D gene. The germline V gene encodes CDR1 DFQATT and CDR2 SNEGSKA (reference sequence). This CDR3 has 12 residues.

This clonotype was counted a few times. The chain joins TRBV29-1 to TRBJ1-3; D unresolved. Trimming pared 4 bases from V and 0 bases from J, leaving 7 bases between. The CDR3 spans 13 residues. Germline CDR1 and CDR2: SQVTM and ANQGSEA. CDR3 in DNA: TGCAGCGTTGGAGTGAACTCTGGAAACACCATATATTTT. Translating gives CSVGVNSGNTIYF.

This clonotype showed up just a few times. The rearrangement joins TRBV6-2 or TRBV6-3 to TRBJ2-3, with TRBD2 identical over 10 bases. Germline V gene lookup returns CDR1 MNHEY and CDR2 SVGEGT. With V trimmed by 6 bases and J by 2 bases, 11 bases remained unmatched. The CDR3 is made up of 17 amino acids. CDR3 sequence reads: CASSRGLAVGVTDTQYF. The CDR3 DNA reads as TGTGCCAGCAGCCGAGGACTAGCGGTGGGGGTCACAGATACGCAGTATTTT.

This clonotype was counted a few times. This chain joins TRBV7-2 and TRBJ2-3; 8 bases match TRBD2. This CDR3 has 17 residues. The trim removed 5 bases at V and 2 bases at J, leaving 12 bases unmatched. Per the germline V gene, CDR1 is SGHTA and CDR2 is FQGNSA. CDR3: CASSPRWLAGSTDTQYF. The CDR3 DNA sequence: TGTGCCAGCAGCCCTAGGTGGCTAGCGGGCTCCACAGATACGCAGTATTTT. The variable domain in full, with the rest retrieved from reference TRBV7-2 and TRBJ2-3, is GAGVSQSPSNKVTEKGKDVELRCDPISGHTALYWYRQSLGQGLEFLIYFQGNSAPDKSGLPSDRFSAERTGGSVSTLTIQRTQQEDSAVYLCASSPRWLAGSTDTQYFGPGTRLTVL.

In this sample, this clonotype turned up a few times. This rearrangement joins TRBV20-1 to TRBJ2-7; a possible D gene is TRBD1 (6 bases). The V gene lost 3 bases and the J gene lost 6 bases, with 9 bases spanning the gap. Looked up from germline, CDR1 is DFQATT and CDR2 is SNEGSKA (reference sequence). CDR3 length: 11 amino acids. CDR3 nucleotides: TGCAGTGCTAGTAAAGGGGGCGAGCAGTACTTC. It codes for CSASKGGEQYF.

This clonotype has only a few counts. In DNA form, the CDR3 reads TGCGCCAGCAGCCAAGCCTACAGGTCTAGCACAGATACGCAGTATTTT. Amino acids: CASSQAYRSSTDTQYF. This chain connects TRBV4-1 to TRBJ2-3; perhaps TRBD1 as D (5 bases). Germline V gene lookup returns CDR1 MGHRA and CDR2 YSYEKL. The CDR3 has 16 amino acids. V lost 1 base and J 0 bases, leaving 11 bases between the germline ends.

This clonotype was seen a few times. The chain carries TRBV29-1 and TRBJ2-1; D gene unclear. CDR1 and CDR2 (germline): SQVTM, ANQGSEA. V gave up 3 bases and J gave up 2 bases, with 14 bases separating them. The CDR3 has 15 amino acids. The CDR3: CSVDEWLGAYNEQFF. The CDR3 DNA is TGCAGCGTTGATGAGTGGCTCGGAGCCTACAATGAGCAGTTCTTC.

The rearrangement joins TRBV4-1 to TRBJ2-1; D gene unclear. The CDR3 covers 12 residues. Germline V lookup: CDR1 MGHRA, CDR2 YSYEKL. V lost 3 bases, J lost 8 bases, and 8 bases lay in between. The CDR3 DNA is TGCGCCAGCAGCCACCCTATGGATGAGCAGTTCTTC. Its protein product is CASSHPMDEQFF.

The rearrangement uses TRBV10-3 and TRBJ1-1; possible D gene TRBD1, 6 bases. Trimming took 0 bases from V and 3 from J, leaving 14 bases between them. The length of the CDR3 is 16 residues. In germline, CDR1 is ENHRY, CDR2 SYGVKD. CDR3 in DNA: TGTGCCATCAGTGAGTCGAGTGAAGGGGGAGACACTGAAGCTTTCTTT. As protein: CAISESSEGGDTEAFF.

V usage is TRBV7-9 and J usage is TRBJ1-2, with D possibly being TRBD1 (5 bases). CDR1 and CDR2 (germline): SEHNR, FQNEAQ (reference sequence). The CDR3 loop spans 13 amino acids. Trimming removed 5 bases at V and 4 bases at J, with 11 bases between. The CDR3 DNA sequence: TGTGCCAGCAGCGGGACCGCTAGCTATGGCTACACCTTC. Amino acids: CASSGTASYGYTF.

The chain uses TRBV6-1 and TRBJ1-5; D is uncertain. Germline V CDR1 and CDR2: MNHNS, SASEGT. This CDR3 spans 14 amino acids. Trimming removed 4 bases at V and 0 bases at J, with 7 bases between. CDR3 DNA: TGTGCCAGCAGTGTGGAAGATAGCAATCAGCCCCAGCATTTT. This codes for CASSVEDSNQPQHF.

This clonotype was recorded a few times. This chain links TRBV9 with TRBJ2-6; no definite D call. Germline V lookup: CDR1 SGDLS, CDR2 YYNGEE. The length of the CDR3 is 15 residues. V shed 3 bases and J shed 0 bases, with 7 bases lying between them. CDR3: CASSAQTSGANVLTF. The CDR3 DNA sequence: TGTGCCAGCAGCGCCCAGACCTCTGGGGCCAACGTCCTGACTTTC.

This clonotype has more than one count but fewer than ten. The chain recombines TRBV7-2 with TRBJ2-7; D is unclear. Germline V CDR1 and CDR2: SGHTA, FQGNSA. Trimming took 1 base from V and 5 from J, leaving 18 bases between them. The CDR3 has 16 amino acids. CDR3 sequence: CASSLDLWSKGNEQYF. DNA for the CDR3: TGTGCCAGCAGCTTAGATCTGTGGTCTAAAGGAAACGAGCAGTACTTC.

This clonotype was detected only a few times. V gene TRBV28 combines with J gene TRBJ1-5; D perhaps matches TRBD1 (5 bases). V dropped 6 bases and J dropped 3 bases, with 12 bases sitting between them. Germline values: CDR1 MDHEN, CDR2 SYDVKM. CDR3 length equals 14 residues. In DNA form, the CDR3 reads TGTGCCAGCAGGACCCCCGGGACCAATCAGCCCCAGCATTTT. The encoded protein is CASRTPGTNQPQHF.

This rearrangement joins TRBV29-1 to TRBJ2-3; tentatively, D is TRBD2 (5 bases). This CDR3 has 13 residues. Trimming pared 3 bases from V and 3 bases from J, leaving 10 bases between. Germline V gene data show CDR1 as SQVTM and CDR2 as ANQGSEA. This chain's CDR3 is CSVERVLTDTQYF. CDR3 in DNA: TGCAGCGTTGAGCGGGTTCTGACAGATACGCAGTATTTT.

The chain employs TRBV19 and TRBJ2-1; D unclear. V was shortened by 3 bases and J by 4 bases, with 16 bases between the two germline ends. In germline, CDR1 is LNHDA, CDR2 SQIVND (reference sequence). The CDR3 length is 16 residues. The CDR3 DNA reads as TGTGCCAGTAGTATTCAAGGAGTTTTAGGGTACAATGAGCAGTTCTTC. Amino acid sequence: CASSIQGVLGYNEQFF.

The chain uses TRBV25-1 and TRBJ2-5, with D possibly matching TRBD2 (5 bases). Germline V gene lookup returns CDR1 MGHDK and CDR2 SYGVNS. The CDR3 is 13 amino acids. V was cut by 2 bases and J by 2 bases, with 6 bases left in between. CDR3: CASSEQRQETQYF. CDR3 sequence (DNA): TGTGCCAGCAGTGAACAGCGGCAAGAGACCCAGTACTTC.

At least ten counts were recorded for this clonotype. The chain recombines TRBV7-9 with TRBJ2-2; maybe TRBD1 (5 bases). The ends were cut back, 3 bases at V and 1 base at J, with 12 bases in the middle. The CDR3 contains 16 residues. Germline V gene sequence: CDR1 SEHNR, CDR2 FQNEAQ (reference sequence). This chain's CDR3 is CASSFPQGRNTGELFF. CDR3 DNA: TGTGCCAGCAGCTTTCCCCAGGGAAGGAACACCGGGGAGCTGTTTTTT. Full variable domain (outside the CDR3, taken from reference TRBV7-9 and TRBJ2-2): DTGVSQNPRHKITKRGQNVTFRCDPISEHNRLYWYRQTLGQGPEFLTYFQNEAQLEKSRLLSDRFSAERPKGSFSTLEIQRTEQGDSAMYLCASSFPQGRNTGELFFGEGSRLTVL.

This clonotype was detected a few times. V and J are TRBV6-5 and TRBJ1-2; possible D gene TRBD1, 5 bases. CDR1 MNHEY and CDR2 SVGAGI come from the germline V gene. CDR3 length equals 14 residues. Trimming left V 2 bases short and J 2 bases short, with 9 bases between. The CDR3 DNA is TGTGCCAGCAGTTACGGGGCTCCGAACTATGGCTACACCTTC. Its translation is CASSYGAPNYGYTF.